Sequencing of this TCR beta chain was carried out in a study of neurological immune-mediated disorders. In this sample, this clonotype turned up many times. TCRdb re-called the 5' RACE reads with MiXCR, one entry per CDR3 protein. The sample has about 44,000 distinct CDR3 sequences, 20% to 25% seen once. The time point is: technical triplicate 3. The receptor was isolated from a man aged 55 to 70 with HTLV-1-associated myelopathy (HAM/TSP). The source material was PBMCs.

CDR3 sequence reads: CASSPRTAGYSGANVLTF. CDR3 coding DNA: TGTGCCAGCAGTCCTAGGACCGCAGGGTATTCAGGGGCCAACGTCCTGACTTTC. V usage is TRBV28 and J usage is TRBJ2-6; D may be TRBD1 (5 bases). Germline-derived CDR1 and CDR2 are MDHEN and SYDVKM. The CDR3 consists of 18 residues. V was cut by 5 bases and J by 4 bases, with 21 bases left in between.